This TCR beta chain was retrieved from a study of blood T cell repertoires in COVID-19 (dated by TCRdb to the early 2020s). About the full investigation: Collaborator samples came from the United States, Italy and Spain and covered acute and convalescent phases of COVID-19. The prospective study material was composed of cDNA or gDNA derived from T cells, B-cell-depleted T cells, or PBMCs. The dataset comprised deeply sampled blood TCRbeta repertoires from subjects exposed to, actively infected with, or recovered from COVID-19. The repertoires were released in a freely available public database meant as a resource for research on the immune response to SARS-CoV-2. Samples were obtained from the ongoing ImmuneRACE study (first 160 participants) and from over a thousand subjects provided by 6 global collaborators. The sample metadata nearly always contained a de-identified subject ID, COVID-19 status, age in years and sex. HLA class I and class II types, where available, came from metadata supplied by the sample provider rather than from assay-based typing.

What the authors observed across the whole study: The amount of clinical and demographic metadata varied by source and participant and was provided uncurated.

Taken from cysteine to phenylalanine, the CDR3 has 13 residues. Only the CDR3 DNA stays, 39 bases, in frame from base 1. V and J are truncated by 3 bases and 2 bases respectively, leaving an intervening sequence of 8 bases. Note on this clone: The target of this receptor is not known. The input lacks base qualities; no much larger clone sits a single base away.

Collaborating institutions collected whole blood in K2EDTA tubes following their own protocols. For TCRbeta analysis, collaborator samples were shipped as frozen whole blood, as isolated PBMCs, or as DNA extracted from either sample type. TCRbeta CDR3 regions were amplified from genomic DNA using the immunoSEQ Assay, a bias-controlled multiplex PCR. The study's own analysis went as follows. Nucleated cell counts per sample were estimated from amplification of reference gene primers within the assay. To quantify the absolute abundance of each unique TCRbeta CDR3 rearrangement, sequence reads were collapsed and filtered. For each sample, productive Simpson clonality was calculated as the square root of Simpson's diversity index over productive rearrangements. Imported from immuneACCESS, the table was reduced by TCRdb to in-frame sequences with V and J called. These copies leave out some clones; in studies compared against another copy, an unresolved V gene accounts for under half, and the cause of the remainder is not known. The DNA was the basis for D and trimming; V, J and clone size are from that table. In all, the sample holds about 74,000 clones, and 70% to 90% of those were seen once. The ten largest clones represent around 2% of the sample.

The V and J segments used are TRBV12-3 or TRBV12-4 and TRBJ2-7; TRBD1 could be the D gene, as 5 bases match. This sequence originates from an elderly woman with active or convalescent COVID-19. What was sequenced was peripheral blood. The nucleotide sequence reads TGTGCCAGCAGTTTGGCAGGGCCCTACGAGCAGTACTTC. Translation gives CASSLAGPYEQYF.